This T cell receptor beta chain was obtained from a study of metastatic and nonmetastatic thyroid tumors. A word on this clone: What it recognizes is unknown.

There were no patients who had received any treatment before thyroid surgery. The ends lost 0 bases at V and 7 bases at J; junction bases unmatched: 6. CDR3 length: 14 amino acids. Germline assignment: CDR1 SGHRS and CDR2 YFSETQ. TCRdb used MiXCR to call clones anew from the PCR reads. The sample lists approximately 35,000 clones, around a third occurring once. Findings and limits, study-wide: In both blood and tumor samples, TCR beta diversity was reported significantly higher for malignant than benign nodules.

The gene calls are TRBV5-1 and TRBJ1-1, with 7 positions matching TRBD1. This TCR came from a female donor with papillary thyroid cancer or a benign thyroid nodule (not recorded which). Some clones in this sample may be carry-over from other donors' samples. The sample taken for sequencing was tumor tissue. The CDR3 is CASSLGDSPFEAFF. In DNA form, the CDR3 reads TGCGCCAGCAGCTTGGGGGACAGCCCTTTTGAAGCTTTCTTT.